This TCR beta chain was obtained from a study of CD8+ T cells in alopecia areata. Study-wide results and limits: Sequencing of scalp samples also captures resident alphabeta T cells of normal skin. Lesional scalp, especially alopecia totalis/universalis, showed higher clonality than normal scalp. Possibly as an HLA-related effect, TCR sharing across patients appeared less clear than in mice.

Pooled cutaneous lymph node cells were sorted using CD4, CD8alpha, NKG2D, NKG2ACE and other markers. TCR sequencing used cDNA made by reverse transcription of extracted RNA. The assay was immunoSEQ multiplex PCR, and TCRdb's table has in-frame clones only and misses some. This repertoire holds around 300,000 clones, and none appear only once. Points on this clone: Its cognate antigen is unknown. The germline and genes are mouse ones. The CDR3 extends 3 residues past the end of the read, so its final part is completed from the germline J gene.

Germline lookup yields CDR1 NSQYPW and CDR2 LRSPGD (reference sequence). Trimming removed 6 bases from V and 8 bases from J; junction bases left unmatched: 7. The CDR3 extends over 15 amino acids. The specimen was CD4+ T cells sorted from a lymph node. The chain joins TRBV1 to TRBJ1-6; 10 bases fit TRBD1. TRBJ1-6 is marked as an open reading frame, function uncertain. This clonotype was sampled from a C3H/HeJ mouse with alopecia areata. The mouse strain carries the MHC haplotype H2-k. The CDR3 protein is CTCRKDRGGDSPLYF. The DNA read from the CDR3 is TGCACCTGCAGGAAGGACAGGGGGGGGGATTCGCCC.